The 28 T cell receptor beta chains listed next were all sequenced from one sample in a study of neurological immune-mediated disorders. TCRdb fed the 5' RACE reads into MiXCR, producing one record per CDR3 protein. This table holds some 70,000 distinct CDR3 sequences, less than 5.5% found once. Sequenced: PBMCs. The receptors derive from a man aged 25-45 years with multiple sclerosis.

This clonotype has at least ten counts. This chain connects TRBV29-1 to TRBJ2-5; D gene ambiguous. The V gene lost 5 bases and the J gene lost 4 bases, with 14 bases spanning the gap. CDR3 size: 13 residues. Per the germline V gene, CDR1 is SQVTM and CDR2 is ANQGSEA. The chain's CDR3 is CSVSKTERETQYF. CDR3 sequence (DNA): TGCAGCGTTAGTAAAACGGAACGAGAGACCCAGTACTTC.

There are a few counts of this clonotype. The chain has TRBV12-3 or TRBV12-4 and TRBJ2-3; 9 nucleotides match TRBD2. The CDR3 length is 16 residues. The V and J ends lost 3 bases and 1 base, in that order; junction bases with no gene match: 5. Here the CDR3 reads CASSFRRGGRTDTQYF. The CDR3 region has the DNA TGTGCCAGCAGTTTCCGGCGGGGGGGCCGCACAGATACGCAGTATTTT.

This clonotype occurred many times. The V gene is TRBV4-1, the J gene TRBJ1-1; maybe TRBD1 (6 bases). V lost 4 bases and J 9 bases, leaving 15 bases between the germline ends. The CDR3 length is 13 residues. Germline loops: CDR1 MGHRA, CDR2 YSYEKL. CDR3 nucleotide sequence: TGCGCCAGCAGCCCCGAGGGGGACTCGAAAGCTTTCTTT. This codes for CASSPEGDSKAFF.

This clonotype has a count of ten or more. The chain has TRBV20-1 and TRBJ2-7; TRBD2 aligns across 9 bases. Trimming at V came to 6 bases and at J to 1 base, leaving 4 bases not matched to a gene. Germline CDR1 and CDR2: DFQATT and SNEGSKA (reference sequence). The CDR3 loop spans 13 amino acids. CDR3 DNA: TGCAGTGCATGCGGGGGGGTTTCCTACGAGCAGTACGTC. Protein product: CSACGGVSYEQYV.

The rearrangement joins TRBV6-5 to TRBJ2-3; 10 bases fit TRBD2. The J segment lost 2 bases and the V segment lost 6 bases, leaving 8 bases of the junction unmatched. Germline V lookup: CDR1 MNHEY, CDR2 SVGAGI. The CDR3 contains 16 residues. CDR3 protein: CASSSTSGRSTDTQYF. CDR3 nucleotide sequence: TGTGCCAGCAGCTCGACTAGCGGGCGGTCCACAGATACGCAGTATTTT.

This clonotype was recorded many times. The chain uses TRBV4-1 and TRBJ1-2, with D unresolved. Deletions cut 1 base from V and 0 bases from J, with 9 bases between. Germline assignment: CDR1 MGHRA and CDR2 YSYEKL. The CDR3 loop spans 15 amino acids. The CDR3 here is CASSQVRRTNYGYTF. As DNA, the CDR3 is TGCGCCAGCAGCCAAGTGCGGCGGACTAACTATGGCTACACCTTC.

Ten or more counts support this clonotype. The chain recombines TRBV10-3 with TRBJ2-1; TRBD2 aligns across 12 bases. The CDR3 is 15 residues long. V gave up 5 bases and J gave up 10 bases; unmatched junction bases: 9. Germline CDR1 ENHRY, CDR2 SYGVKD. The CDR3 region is CAISKASGGASEQFF. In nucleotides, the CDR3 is TGTGCCATCAGTAAAGCTAGCGGGGGGGCCTCGGAGCAGTTCTTC.

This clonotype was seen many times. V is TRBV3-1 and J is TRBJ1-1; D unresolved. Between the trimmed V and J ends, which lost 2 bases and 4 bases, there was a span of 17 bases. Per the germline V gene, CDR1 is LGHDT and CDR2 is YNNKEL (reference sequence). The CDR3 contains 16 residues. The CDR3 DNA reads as TGTGCCAGCAGCCAACCCATACGGGCCAGGCCCACTGAAGCTTTCTTT. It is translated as CASSQPIRARPTEAFF.

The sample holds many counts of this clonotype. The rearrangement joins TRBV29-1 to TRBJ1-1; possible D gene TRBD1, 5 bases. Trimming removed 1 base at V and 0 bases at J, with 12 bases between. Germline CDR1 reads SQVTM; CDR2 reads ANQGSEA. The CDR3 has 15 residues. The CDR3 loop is CSVEAQWGLNTEAFF. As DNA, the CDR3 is TGCAGCGTTGAAGCCCAGTGGGGACTGAACACTGAAGCTTTCTTT.

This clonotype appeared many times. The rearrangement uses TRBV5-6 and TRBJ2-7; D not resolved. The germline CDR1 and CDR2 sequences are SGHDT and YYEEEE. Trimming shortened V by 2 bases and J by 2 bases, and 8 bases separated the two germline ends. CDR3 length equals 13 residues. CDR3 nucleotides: TGTGCCAGCAGCTTCGGCAGTCCCTACGAGCAGTACTTC. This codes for CASSFGSPYEQYF.

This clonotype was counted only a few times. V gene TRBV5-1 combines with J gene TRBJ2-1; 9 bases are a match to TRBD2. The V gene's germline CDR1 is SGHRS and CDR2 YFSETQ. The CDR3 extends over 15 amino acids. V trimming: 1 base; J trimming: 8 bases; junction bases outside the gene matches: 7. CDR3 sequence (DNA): TGCGCCAGCAGCTTGTTGCGGGGGGGCGAAGATGAGCAGTTCTTC. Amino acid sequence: CASSLLRGGEDEQFF. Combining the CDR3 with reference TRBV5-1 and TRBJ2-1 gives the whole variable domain KAGVTQTPRYLIKTRGQQVTLSCSPISGHRSVSWYQQTPGQGLQFLFEYFSETQRNKGNFPGRFSGRQFSNSRSEMNVSTLELGDSALYLCASSLLRGGEDEQFFGPGTRLTVL.

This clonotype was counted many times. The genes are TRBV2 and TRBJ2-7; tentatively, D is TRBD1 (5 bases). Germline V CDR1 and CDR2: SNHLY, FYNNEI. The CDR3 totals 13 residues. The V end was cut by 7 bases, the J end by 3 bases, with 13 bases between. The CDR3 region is CASIRAYYYEQYF. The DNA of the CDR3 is TGTGCCAGCATCAGGGCATACTACTACGAGCAGTACTTC.

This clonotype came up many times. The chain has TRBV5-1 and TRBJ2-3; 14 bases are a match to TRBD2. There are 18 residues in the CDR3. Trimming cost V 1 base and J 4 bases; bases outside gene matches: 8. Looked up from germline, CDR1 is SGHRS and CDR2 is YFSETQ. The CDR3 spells CASSLRPGLAGESDTQYF. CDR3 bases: TGCGCCAGCAGCTTGAGGCCGGGACTAGCGGGGGAGTCAGATACGCAGTATTTT.

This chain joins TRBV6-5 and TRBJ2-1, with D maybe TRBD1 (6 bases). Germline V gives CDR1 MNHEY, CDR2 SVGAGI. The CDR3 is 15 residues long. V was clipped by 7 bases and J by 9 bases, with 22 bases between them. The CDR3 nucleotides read TGTGCCAGCATCCCCAGTTCTTCAGGGGCCGGTGAGCAGTTCTTC. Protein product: CASIPSSSGAGEQFF.

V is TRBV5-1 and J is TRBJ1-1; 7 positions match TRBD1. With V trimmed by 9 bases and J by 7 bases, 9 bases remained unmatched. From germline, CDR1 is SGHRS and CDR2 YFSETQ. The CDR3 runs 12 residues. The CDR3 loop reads CATGDRGGEAFF. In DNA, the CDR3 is TGCGCCACCGGGGACAGAGGAGGTGAAGCTTTCTTT.

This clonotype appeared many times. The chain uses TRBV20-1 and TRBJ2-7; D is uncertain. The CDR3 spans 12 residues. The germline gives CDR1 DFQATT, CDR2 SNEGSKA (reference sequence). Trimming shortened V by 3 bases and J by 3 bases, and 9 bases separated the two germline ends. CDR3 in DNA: TGCAGTGCTAGTCCGGGCTTCTACGAGCAGTACTTC. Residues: CSASPGFYEQYF.

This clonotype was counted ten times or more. The CDR3 sequence: CASSARQGMNTEAFF. The CDR3, as DNA: TGTGCCAGCAGCGCGCGACAGGGAATGAACACTGAAGCTTTCTTT. V usage is TRBV9 and J usage is TRBJ1-1, with 7 bases matching TRBD1. This CDR3 region has 15 residues. Germline V gene lookup returns CDR1 SGDLS and CDR2 YYNGEE. Unmatched junction bases numbered 5, after V lost 3 bases and J lost 0 bases.

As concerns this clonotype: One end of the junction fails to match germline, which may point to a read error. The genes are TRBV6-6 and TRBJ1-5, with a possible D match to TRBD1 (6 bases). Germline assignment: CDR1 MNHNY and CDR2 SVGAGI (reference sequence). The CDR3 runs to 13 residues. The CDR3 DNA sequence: TGTGCCAGCAAAGGGGGGGCGCGGCAGCCCCAGAATTTT. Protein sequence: CASKGGARQPQNF.

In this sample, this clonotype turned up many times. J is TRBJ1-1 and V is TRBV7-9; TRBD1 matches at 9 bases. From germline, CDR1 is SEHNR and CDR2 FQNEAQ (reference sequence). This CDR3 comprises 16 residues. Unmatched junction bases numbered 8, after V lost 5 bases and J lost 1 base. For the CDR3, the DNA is TGTGCCAGCAGCCGCAAAGGGACAGGGCAGAACACTGAAGCTTTCTTT. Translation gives CASSRKGTGQNTEAFF.

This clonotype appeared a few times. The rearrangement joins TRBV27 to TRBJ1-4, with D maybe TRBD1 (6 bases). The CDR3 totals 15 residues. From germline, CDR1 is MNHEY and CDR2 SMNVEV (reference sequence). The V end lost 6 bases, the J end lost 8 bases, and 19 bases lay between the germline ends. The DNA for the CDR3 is TGTGCCAGCAGCCGAAGCGGGGGCATGCAGGAAAAACTGTTTTTT. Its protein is CASSRSGGMQEKLFF.

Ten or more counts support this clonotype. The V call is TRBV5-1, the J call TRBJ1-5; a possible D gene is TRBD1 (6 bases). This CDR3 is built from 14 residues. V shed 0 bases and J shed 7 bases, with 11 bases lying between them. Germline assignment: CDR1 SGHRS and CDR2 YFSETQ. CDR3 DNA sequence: TGCGCCAGCAGCTTGGAGGGGGTAGGGCAGCCCCAGCATTTT. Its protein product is CASSLEGVGQPQHF.

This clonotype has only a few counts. The CDR3 coding sequence is TGTGCCAGCAGCCAAGGATTCGGGGGGGGCGGCATGAACACTGAAGCTTTCTTT. Amino acids: CASSQGFGGGGMNTEAFF. The V and J genes are TRBV4-2 and TRBJ1-1; weak D call: TRBD1 (6 bases). The CDR3 sequence is 18 residues long. V was shortened by 1 base and J by 0 bases, with 18 bases between the two germline ends. In germline, CDR1 is LGHNA, CDR2 YNFKEQ.

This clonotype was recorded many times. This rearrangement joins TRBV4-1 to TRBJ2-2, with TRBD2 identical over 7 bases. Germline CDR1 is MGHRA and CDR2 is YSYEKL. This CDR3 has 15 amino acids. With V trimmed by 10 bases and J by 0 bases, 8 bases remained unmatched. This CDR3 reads CATRAAGTNTGELFF. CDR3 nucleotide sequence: TGCGCCACCCGTGCAGCGGGGACGAACACCGGGGAGCTGTTTTTT.

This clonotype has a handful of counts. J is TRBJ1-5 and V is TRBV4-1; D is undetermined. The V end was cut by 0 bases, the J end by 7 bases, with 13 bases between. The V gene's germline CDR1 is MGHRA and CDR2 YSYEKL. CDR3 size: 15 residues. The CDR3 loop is CASSQEPRTGQPQHF. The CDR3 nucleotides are TGCGCCAGCAGCCAAGAGCCCCGGACTGGACAGCCCCAGCATTTT.

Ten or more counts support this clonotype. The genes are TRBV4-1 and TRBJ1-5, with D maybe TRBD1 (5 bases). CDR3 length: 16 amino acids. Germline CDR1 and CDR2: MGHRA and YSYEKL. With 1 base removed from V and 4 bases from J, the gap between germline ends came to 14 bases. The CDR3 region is CASSQVPGLGNQPQHF. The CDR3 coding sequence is TGCGCCAGCAGCCAAGTGCCGGGACTCGGGAATCAGCCCCAGCATTTT.

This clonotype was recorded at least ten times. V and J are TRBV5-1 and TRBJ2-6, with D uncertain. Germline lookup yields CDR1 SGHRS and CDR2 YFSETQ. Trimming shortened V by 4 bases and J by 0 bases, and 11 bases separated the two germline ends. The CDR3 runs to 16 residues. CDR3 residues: CASSPRLSSGANVLTF. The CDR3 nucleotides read TGCGCCAGCAGCCCTCGACTTAGCTCTGGGGCCAACGTCCTGACTTTC.

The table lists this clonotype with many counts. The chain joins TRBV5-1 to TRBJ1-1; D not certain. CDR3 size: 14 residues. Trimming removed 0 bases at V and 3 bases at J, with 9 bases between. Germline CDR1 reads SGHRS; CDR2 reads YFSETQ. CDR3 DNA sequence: TGCGCCAGCAGCTTGGAATTCGTTTACACTGAAGCTTTCTTT. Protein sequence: CASSLEFVYTEAFF.

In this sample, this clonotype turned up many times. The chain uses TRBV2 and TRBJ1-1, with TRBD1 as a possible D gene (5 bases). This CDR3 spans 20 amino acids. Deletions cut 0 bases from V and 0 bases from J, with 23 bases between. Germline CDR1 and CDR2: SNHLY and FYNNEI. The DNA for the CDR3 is TGTGCCAGCAGTGAAGCGCTTCGAGTCAGGGAACTTACGCTGAACACTGAAGCTTTCTTT. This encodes CASSEALRVRELTLNTEAFF. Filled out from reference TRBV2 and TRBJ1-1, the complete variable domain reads EPEVTQTPSHQVTQMGQEVILRCVPISNHLYFYWYRQILGQKVEFLVSFYNNEISEKSEIFDDQFSVERPDGSNFTLKIRSTKLEDSAMYFCASSEALRVRELTLNTEAFFGQGTRLTVV.